One T cell receptor (beta chain) is described in this entry. Its antigen remains unidentified. No base quality information exists; no much larger clone differs at one position. This sample is drawn from a study of shared clonotypes between healthy human individuals (TCRdb year 2020). With respect to the entire study: Three men and two women, aged 18 to 49 years, made up the cohort. For each donor, CD4 naive and CD4 memory were each run on three plates, CD8 naive on two plates, and CD8 memory on one plate. To estimate repertoire size and how much clonotypes are shared between individuals, the study performed deep sequencing of blood TCR repertoires from a handful of healthy adults. Libraries were prepared and TCR repertoires were sequenced by different laboratories using diverse techniques, in order to increase sequencing depth and limit assay-specific biases. Per donor, leukapheresis produced somewhere between about 0.9 and 10 billion PBMCs. The investigation overall reported the following: About 5% of naive CD4, approximately 3.7% of naive CD8, around 2.3% of memory CD4, and about 0.4% of memory CD8 clonotypes were shared across a few donors. Rarefaction of sorted-subset datasets indicated incomplete sequencing despite the large sequencing depth. Compared with non-shared clonotypes, clonotypes shared by all four sorted-subset donors had higher generation probabilities. Naive subsets generally had larger estimated clonotype richness than memory subsets did. Because the study included a small number of donors, the genetic and exposure-history diversity represented was limited. Sampling was restricted to blood, and TCR repertoires in tissue are likely to differ from TCR repertoires in blood. Pairwise subsampling indicated that sequencing depth was expected to affect the degree of clonotype sharing among donors.

Using the deep immunoSEQ assay, TCR CDR3 regions were amplified from genomic DNA by multiplex PCR. For each cell subset, the extracted genomic DNA was distributed evenly across all wells of several immunoSEQ 96-well plates, and each plate served as one replicate. For sorted subsets, each replicate PCR was loaded with about 200 ng genomic DNA, equivalent to approximately 27,000 T cell genomes. Purified libraries were measured with a Qubit 3.0 fluorometer, size-checked on a Bioanalyzer 2100, and measured again with the KAPA Library Quantification kit. A separate single-read 150-cycle Illumina NextSeq 550 flow cell was used to sequence each immunoSEQ 96-well plate. From the authors' description of their analysis: Because the immunoSEQ output included only junctional sequences and no quality scores, the filtering could not be the same as the filtering used for full-length reads. To assign V/J genes and CDR3, sequences were annotated using PyIR, a Python wrapper for IgBLAST v1.9, with IMGT germline references. Reads were filtered out if the reads had weak V/J assignments (E-value above 1e-6), no CDR3, stop codons, out-of-frame junctions, or ambiguous translated residues. V3J clonotypes were defined as sequences sharing an identical inferred V gene, J gene, and CDR3 amino acid sequence. To compute the percentage overlap between repertoires, the number of shared unique clonotypes was divided by the size of the smaller repertoire. Richness of each repertoire was evaluated using RTK rarefaction, the Chao1 estimator, and Recon v2.1 estimates of unobserved clonotypes. Generation probabilities for all TCRbeta clonotypes obtained by the gDNA method from a handful of donors were computed using OLGA. Imported from immuneACCESS, the table was reduced by TCRdb to in-frame sequences with V and J called. These copies leave out some clones; in studies compared against another copy, an unresolved V gene accounts for under half, and the cause of the remainder is not known. V and J calls plus clone size are reproduced from that table; the DNA served to infer D and trimming. This sample lists some 1,900,000 clones; about 95% were detected once. The ten largest clones take up 1% to 1.5% of the sample.

According to the germline V gene (reference sequence), CDR1 reads LNHNV and CDR2 reads YYDKDF. From the cysteine up to the phenylalanine, the CDR3 has a length of 13 residues. The read is trimmed to its CDR3 DNA, 39 bases read in frame from base 1. Between the V and J ends, shortened by 0 bases and 10 bases respectively, the junction contains 10 bases. CD8 naive samples were obtained by positive selection for CCR7 among CD45RO-negative cells, yielding a CD45RA+CCR7+ population from which TemRA cells were excluded. The donors were healthy, HIV-negative adults who had no recently reported acute infections or vaccinations. Every donor was a Caucasian adult residing in Nashville, Tennessee, USA. After blood collection by leukapheresis, PBMCs were isolated using Ficoll-Histopaque density gradient centrifugation and then cryopreserved in the vapor phase of liquid nitrogen. Analytical flow cytometry was used to check the purity and quantity of every magnetically sorted T cell population. Each sorted fraction had its genomic DNA isolated and then quantified by UV absorbance on a Nanodrop 2000c.

The sample comprised naive CD8+ T cells sorted from blood. In the paper's terms, the cell subset or site label means: CD45RA+CCR7+. Rearrangement joined TRBV15 to TRBJ2-1; the D segment cannot be called with confidence. This TCR derives from a young man in good health. The CDR3 has the sequence CATSRDLGSEQFF. The sequenced DNA is TGTGCCACCAGCAGAGATCTCGGCAGCGAGCAGTTCTTC.